The clone carrying this TCR beta chain was recorded many times. Arm-PCR of CDR3 regions and iRepertoire HTBI primers were used to build TCR beta libraries. TCRdb called the multiplex PCR reads again in MiXCR, with one record for every CDR3 protein. The sample lists hundreds of thousands of distinct CDR3 sequences, about 16% occurring once. These data are taken from a study of regulatory T cells in long-lasting Graves disease. Trimming shortened V by 3 bases and J by 6 bases, and 20 bases separated the two germline ends. The CDR3 has 16 residues. The germline CDR1 and CDR2 sequences are MDHEN and SYDVKM. Time point described: newly diagnosed GD, antithyroid drugs for less than 3 months. PBMCs provided the RNA from which the TCR library was made. Per American Thyroid Association guidelines, Graves' disease was diagnosed. These data also featured in a second study, about T cells in Graves' hyperthyroidism and ophthalmopathy. Per that paper: Graves' hyperthyroidism without ophthalmopathy progression within 18 months was termed stable. Separating ophthalmopathy from stable hyperthyroidism was achieved by a 13 V-J model.

The sequenced sample was peripheral blood mononuclear cells (PBMCs), obtained at new diagnosis, from a patient treated with antithyroid drugs. This clonotype was sampled from a young woman with Graves disease. The V gene is TRBV28, the J gene TRBJ1-1, with D uncertain. The CDR3 is CASSFLKPGKSSEAFF. In DNA, the CDR3 is TGTGCCAGCAGTTTTCTAAAGCCGGGGAAGTCTTCTGAAGCTTTCTTT. Using reference TRBV28 and TRBJ1-1 for the parts outside the CDR3, the full variable domain is DVKVTQSSRYLVKRTGEKVFLECVQDMDHENMFWYRQDPGLGLRLIYFSYDVKMKEKGDIPEGYSVSREKKERFSLILESASTNQTSMYLCASSFLKPGKSSEAFFGQGTRLTVV.